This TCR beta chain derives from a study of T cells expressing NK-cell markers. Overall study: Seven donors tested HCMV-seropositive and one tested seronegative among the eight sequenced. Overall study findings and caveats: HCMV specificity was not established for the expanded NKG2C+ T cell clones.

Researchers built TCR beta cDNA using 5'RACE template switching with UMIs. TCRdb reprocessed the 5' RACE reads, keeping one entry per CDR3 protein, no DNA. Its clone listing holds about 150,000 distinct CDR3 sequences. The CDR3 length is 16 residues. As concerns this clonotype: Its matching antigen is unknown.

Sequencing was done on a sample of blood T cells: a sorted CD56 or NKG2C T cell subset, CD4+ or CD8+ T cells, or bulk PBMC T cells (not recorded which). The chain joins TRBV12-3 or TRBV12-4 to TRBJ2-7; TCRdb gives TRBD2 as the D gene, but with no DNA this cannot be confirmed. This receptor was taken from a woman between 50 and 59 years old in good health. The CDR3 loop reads CASSLRFRDYSYEQYF.